This T cell receptor beta chain was recovered during a study of T cell responses to AZD1222 COVID-19 vaccine. As for the study in general: Second-dose recipients at about 4 or about 12 weeks were treated as one pooled group. General study findings and limits: It should be noted that donors were predominantly white British and more often female, and clonal diversity was possibly underestimated. Increased Spike-specific TCR breadth and depth were observed after two AZD1222 doses.

Here immunoSEQ multiplex PCR was the method, and the copy in TCRdb shows in-frame clones only, minus some. The data contain roughly 190,000 clones, approximately 90% of them seen just once; the ten biggest clones take up 0.99%. The germline gives CDR1 MNHEY, CDR2 SMNVEV (reference sequence). Trimming removed 7 bases at V and 4 bases at J, with 19 bases between. The CDR3 is 15 residues long. This clone was picked up a small number of times. Its antigen is not known. This chain links TRBV27 with TRBJ1-2; D call uncertain. This TCR was recovered from an adult in good health. The sample was peripheral blood, taken on day 0 of AZD1222 vaccination. CDR3 coding DNA: TGTGCCAGCAAGCGAAAAGTGGACTCCCTCTATGGCTACACCTTC. Its protein is CASKRKVDSLYGYTF.